Listed below are T cell receptor beta chains from one sample, sequenced in a study of blood T cell repertoires in COVID-19. Repertoires were generated with immunoSEQ multiplex PCR, while TCRdb's copy carries only in-frame clones and drops some. Of fewer than 350,000 clones detected, 85% appear once; the ten largest clones hold 1.9%. Sequenced: PBMCs or T cells enriched from blood (not recorded which). The receptors stem from a woman aged 30 to 39 who had been exposed to COVID-19. Both conserved end residues are part of each CDR3. The order of the fields is J gene, V gene, CDR3 protein.

TRBJ1-2 TRBV6-5 CASSYSRQGGGYTF
TRBJ1-1 TRBV29-1 CSVIQGMNTEAFF
TRBJ2-1 TRBV4-3 CASSQDPAGTHNEQFF
TRBJ2-7 TRBV7-7 CASSFSRDSSYEQYF
TRBJ1-1 TRBV19 CASTHRGNTEAFF
TRBJ1-3 TRBV28 CASSSPVWLSGNTIYF
TRBJ2-7 TRBV7-9 CASSPRVAYEQYF
TRBJ1-5 TRBV27 CASRDSYNQPQHF
TRBJ2-3 TRBV7-2 CASSLIGPSGGGTDTQYF
TRBJ1-2 TRBV30 CAWSLGQGDYGYTF
TRBJ1-5 TRBV18 CASSPSRNQPQHF
TRBJ2-2 TRBV5-5 CASSGTGTSGELFF
TRBJ1-2 TRBV2 CASRDGQGGYGYTF
TRBJ1-1 TRBV27 CASSFAGTVTEAFF
TRBJ2-1 TRBV7-2 CASSNSGGYSYNEQFF
TRBJ2-5 TRBV10-3 CAISGGQEETQYF
TRBJ2-2 TRBV9 CASSPGQGLDTGELFF
TRBJ2-2 TRBV6-5 CASTRVDTGELFF
TRBJ2-1 TRBV29-1 CSVEKGRAPNEQFF
TRBJ2-3 TRBV10-2 CASSYISGVGTDTQYF